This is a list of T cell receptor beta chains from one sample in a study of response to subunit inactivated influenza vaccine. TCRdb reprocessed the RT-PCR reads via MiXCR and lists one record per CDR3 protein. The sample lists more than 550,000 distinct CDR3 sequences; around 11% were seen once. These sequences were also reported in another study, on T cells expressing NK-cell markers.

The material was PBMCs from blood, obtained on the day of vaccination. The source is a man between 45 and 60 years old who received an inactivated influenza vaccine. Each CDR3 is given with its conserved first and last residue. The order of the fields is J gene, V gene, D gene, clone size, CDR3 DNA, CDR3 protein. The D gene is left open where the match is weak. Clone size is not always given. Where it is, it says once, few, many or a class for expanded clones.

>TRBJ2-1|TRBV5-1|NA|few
TGCGCCAGCAGCTTGGGGACACATACTGGCTACAATGAGCAGTTCTTC
CASSLGTHTGYNEQFF
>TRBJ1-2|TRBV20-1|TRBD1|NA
TGCAGTGCTAGAGATCGCGGGACAGGGAACTATGGCTACACCTTC
CSARDRGTGNYGYTF
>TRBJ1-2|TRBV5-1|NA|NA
TGCGCCAGTAAGCCCGGGGCTAACTATGGCTACACCTTC
CASKPGANYGYTF
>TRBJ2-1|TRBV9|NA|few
TGTGCCAGCAGCGTAGGAATGGGACAACTCGACAATGAGCAGTTCTTC
CASSVGMGQLDNEQFF
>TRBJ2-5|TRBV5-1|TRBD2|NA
TGCGCCAGTCACGCCCTCCGGGACTATGGCCGAGAGACCCAGTACTTC
CASHALRDYGRETQYF
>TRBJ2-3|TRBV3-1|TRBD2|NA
TGTGCCAGCAGCCAAGATGAAGCGGCGGGGGAGGATACGCAGTATTTT
CASSQDEAAGEDTQYF
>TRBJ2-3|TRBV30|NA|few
TGTGCCTGGAGCCCCCTCGGCGAGGGGGTAAAGACAGATACGCAGTATTTT
CAWSPLGEGVKTDTQYF
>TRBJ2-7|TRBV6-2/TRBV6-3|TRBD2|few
TGTGCCAGCGTCAGTAGCGGGACCTCCTACGAGCAGTACTTC
CASVSSGTSYEQYF
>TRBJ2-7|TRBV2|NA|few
TGTGCCAGCAGTGAGTCGAGGACAGCCTCCTACGAGCAGTACTTC
CASSESRTASYEQYF
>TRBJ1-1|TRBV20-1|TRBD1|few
TGCAGTGCTAGATTCATGACAGGGGTCACTGAAGCTTTCTTT
CSARFMTGVTEAFF